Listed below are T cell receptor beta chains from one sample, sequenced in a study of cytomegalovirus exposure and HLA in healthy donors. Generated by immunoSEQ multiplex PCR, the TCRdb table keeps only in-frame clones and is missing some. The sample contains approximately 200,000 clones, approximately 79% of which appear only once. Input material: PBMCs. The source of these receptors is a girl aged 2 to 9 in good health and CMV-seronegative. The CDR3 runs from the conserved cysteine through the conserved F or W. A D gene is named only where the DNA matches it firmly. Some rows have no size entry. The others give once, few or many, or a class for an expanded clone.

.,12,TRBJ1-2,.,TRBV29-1,CSVELGVYGYTF,TGCAGCGTCGAATTAGGGGTCTATGGCTACACCTTC
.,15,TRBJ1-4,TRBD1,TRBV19,CASSPRQGLLEKLFF,TGTGCCAGTAGTCCCCGACAGGGGCTACTTGAAAAACTGTTTTTT
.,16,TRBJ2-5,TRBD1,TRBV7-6,CASSLTAGDRQETQYF,TGTGCCAGCAGCTTGACGGCAGGGGACAGGCAAGAGACCCAGTACTTC
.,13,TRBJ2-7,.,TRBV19,CASSIVRGSEQYF,TGTGCCAGTAGTATAGTCCGGGGGAGCGAGCAGTACTTC
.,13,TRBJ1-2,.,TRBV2,CATTPEEPYGYTF,TGTGCCACAACCCCGGAGGAGCCCTATGGCTACACCTTC
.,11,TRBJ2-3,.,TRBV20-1,CSAAREDTQYF,TGCAGTGCTGCAAGGGAGGATACGCAGTATTTT
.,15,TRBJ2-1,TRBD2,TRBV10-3,CAIRPRTSGLGEQFF,TGTGCCATCAGACCCCGGACTAGCGGGTTGGGTGAGCAGTTCTTC
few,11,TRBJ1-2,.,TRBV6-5,CASSEGYGYTF,TGTGCCAGCAGTGAGGGATATGGCTACACCTTC
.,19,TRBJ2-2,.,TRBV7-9,CASSLFGTSSEPNTGELFF,TGTGCCAGCAGCTTATTCGGAACTTCCTCGGAGCCTAACACCGGGGAGCTGTTTTTT
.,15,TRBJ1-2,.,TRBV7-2,CASSAVTQGGNGYTF,TGTGCCAGCAGCGCAGTGACGCAGGGAGGAAATGGCTACACCTTC
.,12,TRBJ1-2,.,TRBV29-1,CSVAGGVYGYTF,TGCAGCGTCGCCGGGGGGGTCTATGGCTACACCTTC
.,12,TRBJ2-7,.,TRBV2,CASSESPYEQYF,TGTGCCAGCAGTGAGTCCCCGTACGAGCAGTACTTC
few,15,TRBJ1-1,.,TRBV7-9,CASSPSMGPNTEAFF,TGTGCCAGCAGCCCTTCTATGGGCCCGAACACTGAAGCTTTCTTT
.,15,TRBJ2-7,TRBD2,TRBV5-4,CASSPTSGRSYEQYF,TGTGCCAGCAGCCCTACTAGCGGGCGGTCCTACGAGCAGTACTTC
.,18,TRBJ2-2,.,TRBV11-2,CASSLGSAGYLHTGELFF,TGTGCCAGCAGCTTAGGTTCAGCAGGTTACCTTCACACCGGGGAGCTGTTTTTT
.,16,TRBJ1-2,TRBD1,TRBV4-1,CASSPGQVEANYGYTF,TGCGCCAGCAGTCCCGGACAGGTTGAAGCTAACTATGGCTACACCTTC
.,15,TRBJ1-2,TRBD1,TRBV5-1,CASSSGTGAYYGYTF,TGCGCCAGCAGCTCGGGGACAGGGGCCTACTATGGCTACACCTTC
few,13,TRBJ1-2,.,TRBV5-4,CASSYDSLYGYTF,TGTGCCAGCAGCTACGACAGCTTGTATGGCTACACCTTC
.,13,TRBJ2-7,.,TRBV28,CASRIRVSYEQYF,TGTGCCAGCAGAATACGGGTTTCCTACGAGCAGTACTTC
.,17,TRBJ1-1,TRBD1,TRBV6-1,CASSGVGTATMNTEAFF,TGTGCCAGCAGTGGTGTCGGGACAGCAACCATGAACACTGAAGCTTTCTTT
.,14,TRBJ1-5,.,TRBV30,CAWSVGGSNQPQHF,TGTGCCTGGAGTGTCGGTGGTAGCAATCAGCCCCAGCATTTT
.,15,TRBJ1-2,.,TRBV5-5,CASNSPQVSNYGYTF,TGTGCCAGCAACTCACCACAGGTTTCTAACTATGGCTACACCTTC
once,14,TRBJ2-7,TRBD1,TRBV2,CASSGQGSSYEQYF,TGTGCCAGCAGTGGACAGGGGAGCTCCTACGAGCAGTACTTC
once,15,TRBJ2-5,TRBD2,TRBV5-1,CASSFLAGSQETQYF,TGCGCCAGCAGCTTTTTAGCGGGAAGTCAAGAGACCCAGTACTTC
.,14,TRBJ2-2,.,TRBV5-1,CASKKGQNTGELFF,TGCGCCAGCAAGAAGGGACAGAACACCGGGGAGCTGTTTTTT
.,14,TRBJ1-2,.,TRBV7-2,CASSLKGSGWGYTF,TGTGCCAGCAGCCTGAAAGGGTCAGGGTGGGGCTACACCTTC
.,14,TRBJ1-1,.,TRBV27,CASSLALGGTEAFF,TGTGCCAGCAGTCTTGCGTTGGGGGGCACTGAAGCTTTCTTT
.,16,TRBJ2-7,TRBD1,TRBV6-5,CASSYHWDRDFGEQYF,TGTGCCAGCAGTTACCATTGGGACAGGGATTTCGGCGAGCAGTACTTC
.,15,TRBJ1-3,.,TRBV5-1,CASSLEGASGNTIYF,TGCGCCAGCAGCTTGGAAGGGGCCTCTGGAAACACCATATATTTT